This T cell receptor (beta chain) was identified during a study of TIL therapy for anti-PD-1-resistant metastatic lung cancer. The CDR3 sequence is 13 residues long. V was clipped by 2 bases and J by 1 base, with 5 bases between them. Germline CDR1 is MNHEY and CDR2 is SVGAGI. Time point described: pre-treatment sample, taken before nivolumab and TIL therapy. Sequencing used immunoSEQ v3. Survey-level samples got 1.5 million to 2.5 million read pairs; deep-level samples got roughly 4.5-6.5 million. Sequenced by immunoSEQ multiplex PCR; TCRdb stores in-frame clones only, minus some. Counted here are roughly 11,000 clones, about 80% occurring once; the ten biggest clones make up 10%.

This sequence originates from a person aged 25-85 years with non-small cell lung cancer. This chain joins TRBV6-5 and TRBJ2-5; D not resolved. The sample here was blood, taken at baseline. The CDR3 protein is CASSYSLQETQYF. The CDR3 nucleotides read TGTGCCAGCAGTTACAGCCTCCAAGAGACCCAGTACTTC.